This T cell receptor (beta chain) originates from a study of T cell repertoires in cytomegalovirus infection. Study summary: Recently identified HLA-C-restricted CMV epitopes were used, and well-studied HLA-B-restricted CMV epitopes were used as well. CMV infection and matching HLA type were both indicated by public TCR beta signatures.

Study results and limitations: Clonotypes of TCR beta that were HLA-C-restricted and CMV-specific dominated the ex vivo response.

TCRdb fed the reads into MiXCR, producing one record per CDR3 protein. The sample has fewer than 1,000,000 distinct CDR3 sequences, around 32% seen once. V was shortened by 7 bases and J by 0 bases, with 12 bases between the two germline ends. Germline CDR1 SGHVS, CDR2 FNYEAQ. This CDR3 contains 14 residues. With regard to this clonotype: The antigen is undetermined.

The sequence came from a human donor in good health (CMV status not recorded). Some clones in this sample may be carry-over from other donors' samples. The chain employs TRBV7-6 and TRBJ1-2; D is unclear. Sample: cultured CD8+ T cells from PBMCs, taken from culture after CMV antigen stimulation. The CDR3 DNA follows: TGTGCCAGCACCCCGGAACCGGCTAACTATGGCTACACCTTC. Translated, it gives CASTPEPANYGYTF.